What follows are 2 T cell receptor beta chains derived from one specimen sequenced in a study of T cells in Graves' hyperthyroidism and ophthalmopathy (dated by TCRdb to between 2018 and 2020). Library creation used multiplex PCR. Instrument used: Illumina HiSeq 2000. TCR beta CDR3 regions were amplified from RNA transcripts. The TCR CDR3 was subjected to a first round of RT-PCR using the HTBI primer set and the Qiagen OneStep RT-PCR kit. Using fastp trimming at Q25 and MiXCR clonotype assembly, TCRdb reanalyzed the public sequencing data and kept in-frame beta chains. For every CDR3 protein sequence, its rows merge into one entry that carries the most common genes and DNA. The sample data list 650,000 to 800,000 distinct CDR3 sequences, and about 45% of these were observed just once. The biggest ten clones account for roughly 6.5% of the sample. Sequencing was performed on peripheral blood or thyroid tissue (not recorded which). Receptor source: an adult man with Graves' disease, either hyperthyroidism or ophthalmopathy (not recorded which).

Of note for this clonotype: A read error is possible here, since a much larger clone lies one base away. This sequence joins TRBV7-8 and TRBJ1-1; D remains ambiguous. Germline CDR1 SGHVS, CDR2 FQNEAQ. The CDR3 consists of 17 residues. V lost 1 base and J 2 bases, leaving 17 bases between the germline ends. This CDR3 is CASSLVGTPGVNTEAFF. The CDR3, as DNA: TGTGCCAGCAGCTTAGTCGGAACGCCGGGCGTTAACACTGAAGCTTTCTTT.

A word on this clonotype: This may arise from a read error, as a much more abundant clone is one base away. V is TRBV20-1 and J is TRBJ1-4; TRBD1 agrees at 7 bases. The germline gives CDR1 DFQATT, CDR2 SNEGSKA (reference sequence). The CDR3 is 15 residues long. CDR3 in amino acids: CSAGDHRGFLEKLFF. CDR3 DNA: TGCAGTGCTGGAGATCACAGGGGTTTTCTCGAAAAACTGTTTTTT.